Presented here are 13 T cell receptor beta chains from one specimen sequenced in a study of CD8+CD57+ T cells in acquired aplastic anemia. Individuals selected for sequencing had exhibited CD8+CD57+ cell expansion on flow cytometry. Genomic DNA was employed as the template in profiling TCR beta VDJ and CDR3. TCRdb re-analysed the reads in MiXCR, keeping a single row per CDR3 protein. The data show hundreds of thousands of distinct CDR3 sequences, about a third seen once. Sequenced sample: sorted CD4+, CD8+, or CD8+CD57+ T cells (not recorded which) from PBMCs. The source of these receptors is a human donor with aplastic anemia.

This rearrangement joins TRBV4-1 to TRBJ1-5; unclear D gene. Per germline, CDR1 MGHRA and CDR2 YSYEKL. The CDR3 is 15 residues long. The V end was cut by 3 bases, the J end by 9 bases, with 18 bases between. In DNA, the CDR3 is TGCGCCAGCAGCCACCAAACAGACCACCTCGGGCCCCAGCATTTT. This gives the protein CASSHQTDHLGPQHF.

This clonotype was seen at least ten times. The V and J genes are TRBV15 and TRBJ2-7; 9 nucleotides line up with TRBD2. The germline gives CDR1 LNHNV, CDR2 YYDKDF (reference sequence). V gave up 6 bases and J gave up 2 bases; unmatched junction bases: 2. The CDR3 is 13 residues long. This chain's CDR3 is CATRASGTYEQYF. The DNA for the CDR3 is TGTGCCACCAGGGCTAGCGGGACCTACGAGCAGTACTTC. Supplemented by reference TRBV15 and TRBJ2-7, the full variable domain reads DAMVIQNPRYQVTQFGKPVTLSCSQTLNHNVMYWYQQKSSQAPKLLFHYYDKDFNNEADTPDNFQSRRPNTSFCFLDIRSPGLGDTAMYLCATRASGTYEQYFGPGTRLTVT.

This clonotype has just a few counts. The chain joins TRBV7-3 to TRBJ1-5; 7 positions match TRBD1. The CDR3 length is 14 residues. In germline, CDR1 is SGHTA, CDR2 FQGTGA. The junction had 5 bases not matched to a gene; V was cut back by 6 bases and J by 3 bases. CDR3 sequence (DNA): TGTGCCAGCAGTATCGGGACAGCCAATCAGCCCCAGCATTTT. As protein: CASSIGTANQPQHF.

This clonotype appeared many times. This chain uses TRBV2 with TRBJ2-5; 12 bases fit TRBD2. This CDR3 region has 15 residues. In germline, CDR1 is SNHLY, CDR2 FYNNEI. With 4 bases clipped from V and 5 bases from J, the junction kept 5 bases outside the gene matches. CDR3 coding DNA: TGTGCCAGCAGTGGGACTAGCGGGGAGGACGAGACCCAGTACTTC. Translating it yields CASSGTSGEDETQYF. The complete variable domain, with remaining parts taken from reference TRBV2 and TRBJ2-5, reads EPEVTQTPSHQVTQMGQEVILRCVPISNHLYFYWYRQILGQKVEFLVSFYNNEISEKSEIFDDQFSVERPDGSNFTLKIRSTKLEDSAMYFCASSGTSGEDETQYFGPGTRLLVL.

This clonotype turned up a few times. The rearrangement joins TRBV7-3 to TRBJ2-3; weak D call: TRBD2 (7 bases). V lost 3 bases and J lost 1, with 8 bases in between. Germline V CDR1 and CDR2: SGHTA, FQGTGA. The CDR3 covers 14 residues. The CDR3, as DNA: TGTGCCAGCAGCTTCGGGGGGCGCACAGATACGCAGTATTTT. Its translation: CASSFGGRTDTQYF.

This clonotype was counted at least ten times. V is TRBV19 and J is TRBJ1-2; 8 bases match TRBD1. V was pared by 2 bases and J by 4 bases, with 6 bases of the junction left unmatched. The CDR3 consists of 15 residues. Germline CDR1 is LNHDA and CDR2 is SQIVND (reference sequence). The CDR3 coding sequence is TGTGCCAGTAGTATACAGGGGGCCTCCTTCTATGGCTACACCTTC. It yields the protein CASSIQGASFYGYTF.

The rearrangement joins TRBV2 to TRBJ2-1; 11 bases match TRBD1. V was clipped by 5 bases and J by 7 bases; unmatched bases: 10. CDR1 and CDR2 (germline): SNHLY, FYNNEI. This CDR3 has 16 amino acids. The CDR3 bases are TGTGCCAGCAGTCGGACAGGGGGCTGGTCATCGAATGAGCAGTTCTTC. This translates into CASSRTGGWSSNEQFF.

Turning to this clonotype: A single base separates this from a much larger clone, so it may be a read error. The chain has TRBV5-6 and TRBJ2-7, with 10 positions matching TRBD2. The length of the CDR3 is 14 residues. V lost 3 bases, J lost 0 bases, and 0 bases stayed unmatched. Germline CDR1 reads SGHDT; CDR2 reads YYEEEE. The CDR3 region has the DNA TGTGCCAGCAGCTGGACTAGCGGCTCCTACGAGCAGTACTTC. Translated, it gives CASSWTSGSYEQYF.

The rearrangement joins TRBV20-1 to TRBJ1-2; 8 bases match TRBD1. The CDR3 has 14 residues. The junction had 12 bases not matched to a gene; V was cut back by 6 bases and J by 6 bases. Germline V gene sequence: CDR1 DFQATT, CDR2 SNEGSKA (reference sequence). The CDR3 loop is CSAWQGAANDGYTF. The CDR3 coding sequence is TGCAGTGCGTGGCAGGGGGCGGCCAACGATGGCTACACCTTC.

This clonotype showed up many times. This chain uses TRBV5-1 with TRBJ1-2; tentative D call: TRBD1 (5 bases). Trimming stripped 4 bases from V and 10 bases from J, with 20 bases between. This CDR3 is 14 amino acids long. Germline V gene lookup returns CDR1 SGHRS and CDR2 YFSETQ. CDR3: CASSLRPGLSDYTF. The CDR3 nucleotides are TGCGCCAGCAGCCTTCGACCAGGGCTCAGTGACTACACCTTC.

V gene TRBV12-3 or TRBV12-4 combines with J gene TRBJ1-6; 7 bases are shared with TRBD1. V shed 6 bases, J shed 0 bases, and the junction held 2 bases outside the gene matches. The CDR3 spans 15 residues. The DNA of the CDR3 is TGTGCCAGCAGAAAGGGGGCCTCCTATAATTCACCCCTCCACTTT. Translated: CASRKGASYNSPLHF.

About this clonotype itself: A much larger clone sits a single nucleotide away, making a read error possible. The V gene is TRBV7-8, the J gene TRBJ2-7, with D tentatively TRBD2 (5 bases). Per germline, CDR1 SGHVS and CDR2 FQNEAQ. The CDR3 sequence is 13 residues long. CDR3 coding DNA: TGTGCCAGCAGCTTAACCGGACTGGGCGAGCGGTACTTC. It is translated as CASSLTGLGERYF.

This clonotype was counted a few times. The chain couples TRBV15 to TRBJ1-6, with D possibly being TRBD1 (5 bases). There are 14 residues in the CDR3. Germline CDR1 and CDR2: LNHNV and YYDKDF (reference sequence). The V end was cut by 0 bases, the J end by 11 bases, with 11 bases between. CDR3 sequence: CATSRDRVGAPLHF. The CDR3 region has the DNA TGTGCCACCAGCAGAGACAGGGTCGGGGCACCCCTCCACTTT.